Reported below is one T cell receptor beta chain. Its antigen is unknown. PCR employed 60 Vbeta and 13 Jbeta primers. Some clones are missing from TCRdb's copy, which holds only in-frame ones; the method was immunoSEQ multiplex PCR. The table has about 130,000 clones, roughly four fifths seen once. The V segment lost 7 bases and the J segment 5 bases; nucleotides outside the gene matches: 8. The CDR3 runs 15 residues. In germline, CDR1 is MNHNY, CDR2 SVGAGI (reference sequence). The sample originates from a study of cytomegalovirus exposure and HLA in healthy donors. Study-wide background: Approximately 180 million T cells yielded approximately 100 million unique TCR beta sequences, as an earlier analysis found.

Study conclusions and caveats: TCR association rates varied by HLA locus in a later analysis, with DRB1 highest and HLA-C lowest. Exclusion applied to some V segments, including TRBV6-2 and TRBV6-3, as they were indistinguishable. Accurate prediction of most subjects' HLA-A and HLA-B alleles from TCR beta sequences was reported.

This chain links TRBV6-6 with TRBJ2-1; 10 nucleotides match TRBD2. The sequence came from a girl aged 2 to 9 in good health and CMV-seronegative. Sequences were obtained from PBMCs. The CDR3 loop is CASTLLAGEDNEQFF. The CDR3 bases are TGTGCCAGCACCTTGCTAGCGGGGGAGGACAATGAGCAGTTCTTC.